The 14 T cell receptor beta chains presented below share a single source sample, sequenced in a study of T cells in Graves' hyperthyroidism and ophthalmopathy. There were TCR beta CDR3 regions amplified from RNA transcripts. HTBI primers were used for first-round RT-PCR of the TCR CDR3. TCRdb re-called the multiplex PCR reads with MiXCR, one entry per CDR3 protein. This table has around 540,000 distinct CDR3 sequences, 15% to 20% appearing once. What was sequenced was blood. The receptor source for this set is a woman aged 25 to 39 with Graves' ophthalmopathy.

This clonotype was found many times. The genes are TRBV27 and TRBJ2-7; a weak D match, TRBD1 (5 bases). The CDR3 has 14 residues. Germline CDR1 is MNHEY and CDR2 is SMNVEV (reference sequence). The V and J ends lost 6 bases and 7 bases respectively, with 19 bases between them. CDR3 nucleotide sequence: TGTGCCAGCAGCACCAGGGTGGGTGGAGTAGAGCAGTACTTC. The encoded protein is CASSTRVGGVEQYF.

This clonotype was seen at least ten times. This chain uses TRBV7-2 with TRBJ1-5, with TRBD1 as a possible D gene (5 bases). The CDR3 spans 15 residues. Trimming took off 4 bases at V and 3 bases at J, with 13 bases between the two ends. Looked up from germline, CDR1 is SGHTA and CDR2 is FQGNSA. CDR3 loop: CASSSLGQHNQPQHF. CDR3 nucleotides: TGTGCCAGCAGCTCACTGGGGCAGCACAATCAGCCCCAGCATTTT.

The table lists this clonotype with a few counts. The chain combines TRBV6-1 with TRBJ1-1, with 8 bases matching TRBD1. Germline V CDR1 and CDR2: MNHNS, SASEGT. Trimming at V came to 6 bases and at J to 1 base, leaving 7 bases not matched to a gene. CDR3 size: 15 residues. This chain's CDR3 is CASSRGTGSNTEAFF. In nucleotides, the CDR3 is TGTGCCAGCAGCCGAGGGACAGGTTCGAACACTGAAGCTTTCTTT.

This chain joins TRBV6-1 and TRBJ2-7, with D perhaps TRBD2 (5 bases). Germline values: CDR1 MNHNS, CDR2 SASEGT. The CDR3 totals 11 residues. Trimming took off 6 bases at V and 4 bases at J, with 7 bases between the two ends. The CDR3 region is CASRLVYEQYF. CDR3 sequence (DNA): TGTGCCAGCAGACTAGTTTACGAGCAGTACTTC.

Regarding this clonotype: A much larger clone sits a single nucleotide away, making a read error possible. The chain uses TRBV29-1 and TRBJ2-2; 9 bases match TRBD1. V was clipped by 3 bases and J by 7 bases; unmatched bases: 9. This CDR3 region has 15 residues. Germline assignment: CDR1 SQVTM and CDR2 ANQGSEA. Written as DNA, the CDR3 is TGCAGCGTTGAGTCGGGACAGGGTACCAGCGGGGAGCTGTTTTTT. Translation gives CSVESGQGTSGELFF.

This clonotype has just a few counts. The V gene is TRBV5-1, the J gene TRBJ2-7, with D possibly TRBD1 on 5 matching bases. V lost 4 bases to trimming and J lost 2 bases, with 13 bases between them. The CDR3 loop spans 14 amino acids. Germline-derived CDR1 and CDR2 are SGHRS and YFSETQ. In DNA, the CDR3 is TGCGCCAGCAGCCGAGAAGGGGCCACCTACGAGCAGTACTTC. Translating gives CASSREGATYEQYF.

The table lists this clonotype with a few counts. The rearrangement uses TRBV6-1 and TRBJ2-5, with TRBD2 matching over 8 bases. The V gene's germline CDR1 is MNHNS and CDR2 SASEGT. Trimming at V came to 6 bases and at J to 3 bases, leaving 6 bases not matched to a gene. The CDR3 spans 14 residues. CDR3 sequence: CASRPAGDEETQYF. CDR3 DNA: TGTGCCAGCAGACCAGCGGGAGACGAAGAGACCCAGTACTTC.

This clonotype was counted many times. CDR3 region: CASSYSGESYEQYF. The CDR3 DNA sequence: TGTGCCAGCAGTTACTCTGGAGAGTCCTACGAGCAGTACTTC. V usage is TRBV6-6 and J usage is TRBJ2-7; D is unresolved. The CDR3 loop spans 14 amino acids. The germline V gene encodes CDR1 MNHNY and CDR2 SVGAGI (reference sequence). Trimming stripped 0 bases from V and 1 base from J, with 7 bases between.

This clonotype has more than one count but fewer than ten. This rearrangement joins TRBV4-2 to TRBJ2-2, with TRBD2 identical over 10 bases. Germline-derived CDR1 and CDR2 are LGHNA and YNFKEQ. This CDR3 is built from 15 residues. Trimming at V came to 0 bases and at J to 5 bases, leaving 0 bases not matched to a gene. Here the CDR3 reads CASSQDSGGTGELFF. The CDR3 nucleotides are TGTGCCAGCAGCCAAGATAGCGGGGGGACCGGGGAGCTGTTTTTT.

This clonotype has at least ten counts. This sequence joins TRBV20-1 and TRBJ2-1; the D is unclear. CDR1 DFQATT and CDR2 SNEGSKA come from the germline V gene (reference sequence). V lost 1 base and J 0 bases, leaving 10 bases between the germline ends. This CDR3 region has 15 residues. CDR3 protein: CSARGWRLSYNEQFF. DNA of the CDR3: TGCAGTGCTAGAGGCTGGCGTCTCTCCTACAATGAGCAGTTCTTC.

This clonotype occurred many times. The chain carries TRBV2 and TRBJ2-3, with 7 bases that match TRBD2. The CDR3 loop spans 14 amino acids. J was trimmed by 8 bases and V by 3 bases; bases with no gene match: 8. CDR1 and CDR2 (germline): SNHLY, FYNNEI. In DNA form, the CDR3 reads TGTGCCAGCAGTGATTTCCAGCGGGACGGTACGCAGTATTTT. Protein: CASSDFQRDGTQYF. Looking up the rest from reference TRBV2 and TRBJ2-3 gives the full variable domain: EPEVTQTPSHQVTQMGQEVILRCVPISNHLYFYWYRQILGQKVEFLVSFYNNEISEKSEIFDDQFSVERPDGSNFTLKIRSTKLEDSAMYFCASSDFQRDGTQYFGPGTRLTVL.

This clonotype was recorded many times. J is TRBJ2-7 and V is TRBV29-1; 7 bases match TRBD2. The V segment lost 4 bases and the J segment 6 bases; nucleotides outside the gene matches: 9. Germline CDR1 is SQVTM and CDR2 is ANQGSEA. The CDR3 length is 13 residues. The CDR3 spells CSVAGRGGLEQYF. CDR3 in DNA: TGCAGCGTTGCGGGAAGGGGAGGGCTCGAGCAGTACTTC.

In its sample, this clonotype was seen a few times. This chain links TRBV2 with TRBJ2-5, with D tentatively TRBD2 (6 bases). V shed 6 bases and J shed 1 base, with 9 bases lying between them. The CDR3 runs to 13 residues. Germline V CDR1 and CDR2: SNHLY, FYNNEI. CDR3 sequence: CASRGGFQETQYF. CDR3 DNA: TGTGCCAGCAGGGGGGGATTCCAAGAGACCCAGTACTTC.

This clonotype was recorded a few times. The chain combines TRBV12-3 or TRBV12-4 with TRBJ1-5; the D is unclear. V dropped 3 bases and J dropped 3 bases, with 9 bases sitting between them. The CDR3 totals 14 residues. CDR3 in DNA: TGTGCCAGCAGTTTCCTTGTGGTCAATCAGCCCCAGCATTTT. Protein: CASSFLVVNQPQHF.